This T cell receptor beta chain is from a study of glioma-infiltrating T cells after dendritic cell vaccination. For the study at large: Dendritic cell vaccination trial patients had either newly diagnosed or recurrent glioblastoma. At biweekly intervals, patients got three intradermal dendritic cell vaccine injections. Monocyte-derived dendritic cells, cultured approximately 7 days with IL-4 and GM-CSF, were pulsed with autologous tumor lysate. General study findings and limits: Few patients contributed both blood and tumor specimens.

Germline lookup yields CDR1 MGHRA and CDR2 YSYEKL. The V end lost 4 bases, the J end lost 5 bases, and 15 bases lay between the germline ends. The CDR3 is 14 amino acids. TCRdb keeps only in-frame clones here, not all; method: immunoSEQ multiplex PCR. Among 65,000 to 80,000 clones listed, around 86% were seen once. As for this clone: Its antigen is undetermined.

V and J are TRBV4-1 and TRBJ2-7; D perhaps matches TRBD1 (5 bases). The material was blood, obtained before dendritic cell vaccination. The sequence was obtained from a human donor with glioblastoma. CDR3 sequence: CASSPQAGRDEQYF. The DNA of the CDR3 is TGCGCCAGCAGCCCTCAGGCCGGCAGGGACGAGCAGTACTTC.